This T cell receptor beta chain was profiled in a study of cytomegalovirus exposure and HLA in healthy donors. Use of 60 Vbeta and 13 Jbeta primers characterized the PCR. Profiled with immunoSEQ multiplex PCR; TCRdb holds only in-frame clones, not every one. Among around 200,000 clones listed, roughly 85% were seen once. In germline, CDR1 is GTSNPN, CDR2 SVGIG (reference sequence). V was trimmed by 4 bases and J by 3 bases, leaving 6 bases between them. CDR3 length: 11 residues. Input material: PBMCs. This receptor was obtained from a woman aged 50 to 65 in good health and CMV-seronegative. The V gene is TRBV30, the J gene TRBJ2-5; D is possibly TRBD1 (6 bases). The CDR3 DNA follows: TGTGCCTGGAACAGGGAAGAGACCCAGTACTTC. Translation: CAWNREETQYF.